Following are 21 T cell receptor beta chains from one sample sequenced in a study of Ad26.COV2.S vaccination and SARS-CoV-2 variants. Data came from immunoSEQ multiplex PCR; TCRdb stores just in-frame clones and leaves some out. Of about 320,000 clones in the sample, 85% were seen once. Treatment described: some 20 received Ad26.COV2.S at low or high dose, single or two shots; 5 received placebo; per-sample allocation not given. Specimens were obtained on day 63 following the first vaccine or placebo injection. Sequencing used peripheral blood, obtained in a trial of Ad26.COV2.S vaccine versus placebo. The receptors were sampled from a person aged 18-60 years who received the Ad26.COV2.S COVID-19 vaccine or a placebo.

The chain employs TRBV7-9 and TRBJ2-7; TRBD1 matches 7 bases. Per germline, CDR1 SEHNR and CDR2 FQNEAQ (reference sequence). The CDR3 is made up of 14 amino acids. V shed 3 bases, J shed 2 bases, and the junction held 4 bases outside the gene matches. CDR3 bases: TGTGCCAGCAGCTTTGCAGGGGGAACCTACGAGCAGTACTTC. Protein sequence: CASSFAGGTYEQYF. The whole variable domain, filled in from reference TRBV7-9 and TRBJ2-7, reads DTGVSQNPRHKITKRGQNVTFRCDPISEHNRLYWYRQTLGQGPEFLTYFQNEAQLEKSRLLSDRFSAERPKGSFSTLEIQRTEQGDSAMYLCASSFAGGTYEQYFGPGTRLTVT.

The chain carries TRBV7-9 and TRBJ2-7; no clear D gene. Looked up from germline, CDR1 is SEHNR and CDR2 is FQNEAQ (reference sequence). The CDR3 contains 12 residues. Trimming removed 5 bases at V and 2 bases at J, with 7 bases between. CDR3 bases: TGTGCCAGCAGCCAGACCACCTACGAGCAGTACTTC. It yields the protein CASSQTTYEQYF.

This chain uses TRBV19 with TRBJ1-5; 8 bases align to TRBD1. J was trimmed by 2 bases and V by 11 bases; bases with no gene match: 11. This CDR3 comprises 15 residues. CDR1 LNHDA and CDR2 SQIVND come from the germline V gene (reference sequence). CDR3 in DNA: TGTGCCGGAGACAGGGGTTTGGTTGGCAATCAGCCCCAGCATTTT. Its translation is CAGDRGLVGNQPQHF. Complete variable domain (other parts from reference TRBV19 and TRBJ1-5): DGGITQSPKYLFRKEGQNVTLSCEQNLNHDAMYWYRQDPGQGLRLIYYSQIVNDFQKGDIAEGYSVSREKKESFPLTVTSAQKNPTAFYLCAGDRGLVGNQPQHFGDGTRLSIL.

The CDR3 spells CATAGRSSYNSPLHF. CDR3 in DNA: TGTGCCACCGCAGGGCGAAGCTCCTATAATTCACCCCTCCACTTT. The chain employs TRBV19 and TRBJ1-6; a possible D gene is TRBD1 (5 bases). Germline V gene data show CDR1 as LNHDA and CDR2 as SQIVND (reference sequence). The CDR3 covers 15 residues. V gave up 10 bases and J gave up 0 bases, with 13 bases separating them.

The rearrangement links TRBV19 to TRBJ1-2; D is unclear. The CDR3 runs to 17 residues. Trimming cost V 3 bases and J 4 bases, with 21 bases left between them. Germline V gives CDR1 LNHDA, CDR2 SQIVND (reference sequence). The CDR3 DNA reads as TGTGCCAGTAGTATCGGCTCTGGGCCTGGGCAGAGCTATGGCTACACCTTC. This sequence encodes CASSIGSGPGQSYGYTF.

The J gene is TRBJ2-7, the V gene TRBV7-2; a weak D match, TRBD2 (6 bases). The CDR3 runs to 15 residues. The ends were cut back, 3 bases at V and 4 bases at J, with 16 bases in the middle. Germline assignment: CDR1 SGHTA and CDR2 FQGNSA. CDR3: CASSLAPGLQYEQYF. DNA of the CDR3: TGTGCCAGCAGCTTGGCACCGGGACTCCAGTACGAGCAGTACTTC.

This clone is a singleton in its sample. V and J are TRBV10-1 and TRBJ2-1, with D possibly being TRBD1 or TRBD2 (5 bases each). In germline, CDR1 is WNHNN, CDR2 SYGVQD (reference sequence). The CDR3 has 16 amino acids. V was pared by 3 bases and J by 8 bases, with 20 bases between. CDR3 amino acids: CASSETIGTPRDEQFF. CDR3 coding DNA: TGCGCCAGCAGTGAAACTATCGGGACCCCACGGGATGAGCAGTTCTTC.

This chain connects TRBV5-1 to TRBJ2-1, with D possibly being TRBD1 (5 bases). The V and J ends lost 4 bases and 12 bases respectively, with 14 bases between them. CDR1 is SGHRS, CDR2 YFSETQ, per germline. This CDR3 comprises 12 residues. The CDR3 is CASSLGLDLQFF. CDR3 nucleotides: TGCGCCAGCAGCCTGGGGCTTGATTTGCAGTTCTTC.

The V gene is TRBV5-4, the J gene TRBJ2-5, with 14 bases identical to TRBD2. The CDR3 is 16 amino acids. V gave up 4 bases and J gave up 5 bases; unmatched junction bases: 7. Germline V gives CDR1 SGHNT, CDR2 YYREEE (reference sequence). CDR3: CASSAGLAGVRETQYF. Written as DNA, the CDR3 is TGTGCCAGCAGCGCGGGACTAGCGGGGGTCCGGGAGACCCAGTACTTC.

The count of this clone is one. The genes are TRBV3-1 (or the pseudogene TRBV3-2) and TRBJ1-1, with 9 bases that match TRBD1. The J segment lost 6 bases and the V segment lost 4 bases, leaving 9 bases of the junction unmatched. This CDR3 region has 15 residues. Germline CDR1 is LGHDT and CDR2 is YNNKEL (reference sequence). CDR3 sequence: CASSPPTGGGSEAFF. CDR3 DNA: TGTGCCAGCAGCCCCCCGACAGGGGGAGGCTCTGAAGCTTTCTTT.

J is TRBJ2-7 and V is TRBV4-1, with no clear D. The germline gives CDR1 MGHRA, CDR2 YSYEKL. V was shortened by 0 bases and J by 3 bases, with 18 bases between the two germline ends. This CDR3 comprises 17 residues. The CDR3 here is CASSQDVGTSLVYEQYF. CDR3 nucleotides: TGCGCCAGCAGCCAAGACGTGGGCACCTCTTTGGTCTACGAGCAGTACTTC.

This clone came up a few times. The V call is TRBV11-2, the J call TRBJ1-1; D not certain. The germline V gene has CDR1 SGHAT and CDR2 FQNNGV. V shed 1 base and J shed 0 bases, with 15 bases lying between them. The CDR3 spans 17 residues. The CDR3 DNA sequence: TGTGCCAGCAGCTTAGTTGGATTCCGTGTTTTGAACACTGAAGCTTTCTTT. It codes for CASSLVGFRVLNTEAFF.

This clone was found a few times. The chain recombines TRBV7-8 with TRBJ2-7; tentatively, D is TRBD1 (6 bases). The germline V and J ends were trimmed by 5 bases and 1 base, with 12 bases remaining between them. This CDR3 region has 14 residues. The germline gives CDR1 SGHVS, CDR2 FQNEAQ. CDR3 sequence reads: CASSLGQSSYEQYF. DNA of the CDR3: TGTGCCAGCAGCCTCGGACAGAGTTCCTACGAGCAGTACTTC.

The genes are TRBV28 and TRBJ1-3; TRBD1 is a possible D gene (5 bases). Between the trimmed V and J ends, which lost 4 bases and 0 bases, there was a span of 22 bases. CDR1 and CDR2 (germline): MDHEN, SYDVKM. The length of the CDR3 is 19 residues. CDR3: CASSSPFGEWRGSGNTIYF. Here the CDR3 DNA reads TGTGCCAGCAGTTCCCCCTTTGGAGAATGGAGGGGCTCTGGAAACACCATATATTTT.

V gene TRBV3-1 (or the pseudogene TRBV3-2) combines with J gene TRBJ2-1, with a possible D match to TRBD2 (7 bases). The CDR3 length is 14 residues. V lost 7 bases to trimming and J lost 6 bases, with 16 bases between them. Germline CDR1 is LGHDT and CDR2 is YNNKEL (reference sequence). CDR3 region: CASMGGPSGNEQFF. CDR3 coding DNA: TGTGCCAGCATGGGGGGGCCTAGCGGCAATGAGCAGTTCTTC.

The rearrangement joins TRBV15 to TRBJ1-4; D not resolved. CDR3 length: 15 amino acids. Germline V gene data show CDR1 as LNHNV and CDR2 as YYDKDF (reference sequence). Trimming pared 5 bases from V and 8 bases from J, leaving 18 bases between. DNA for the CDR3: TGTGCCACCAGCGTCGGGTTGGACGGTGGCGAAAAACTGTTTTTT. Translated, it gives CATSVGLDGGEKLFF.

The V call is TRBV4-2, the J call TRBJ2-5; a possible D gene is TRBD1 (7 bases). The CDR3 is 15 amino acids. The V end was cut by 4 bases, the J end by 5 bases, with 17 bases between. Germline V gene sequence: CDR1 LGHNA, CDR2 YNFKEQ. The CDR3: CASSPRRGRVETQYF. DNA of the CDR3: TGTGCCAGCAGCCCGAGGAGGGGGCGCGTGGAGACCCAGTACTTC.

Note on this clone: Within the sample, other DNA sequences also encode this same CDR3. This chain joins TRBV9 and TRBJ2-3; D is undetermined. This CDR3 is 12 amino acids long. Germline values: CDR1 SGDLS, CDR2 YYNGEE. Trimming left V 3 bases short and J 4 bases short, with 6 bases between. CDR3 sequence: CASSGGSDTQYF. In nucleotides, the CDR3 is TGTGCCAGCAGCGGTGGCTCAGATACGCAGTATTTT.

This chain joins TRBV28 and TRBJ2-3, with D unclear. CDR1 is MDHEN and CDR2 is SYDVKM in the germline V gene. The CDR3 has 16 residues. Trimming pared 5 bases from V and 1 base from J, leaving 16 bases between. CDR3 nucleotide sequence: TGTGCCAGCAGTCTCCGGCCTCGACTTCGCACAGATACGCAGTATTTT. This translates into CASSLRPRLRTDTQYF.

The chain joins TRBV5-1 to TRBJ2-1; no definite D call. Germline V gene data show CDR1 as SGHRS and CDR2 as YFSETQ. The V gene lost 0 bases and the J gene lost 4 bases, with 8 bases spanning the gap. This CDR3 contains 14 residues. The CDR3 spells CASSLDPAYNEQFF. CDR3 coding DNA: TGCGCCAGCAGCTTGGATCCGGCGTACAATGAGCAGTTCTTC. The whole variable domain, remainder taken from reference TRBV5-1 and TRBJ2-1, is KAGVTQTPRYLIKTRGQQVTLSCSPISGHRSVSWYQQTPGQGLQFLFEYFSETQRNKGNFPGRFSGRQFSNSRSEMNVSTLELGDSALYLCASSLDPAYNEQFFGPGTRLTVL.

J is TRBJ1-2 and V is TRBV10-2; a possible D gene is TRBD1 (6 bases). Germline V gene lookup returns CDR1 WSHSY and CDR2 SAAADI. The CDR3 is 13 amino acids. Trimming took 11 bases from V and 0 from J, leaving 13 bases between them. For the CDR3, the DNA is TGCGCCGGGGGGGCGGTCGCTAACTATGGCTACACCTTC. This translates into CAGGAVANYGYTF.